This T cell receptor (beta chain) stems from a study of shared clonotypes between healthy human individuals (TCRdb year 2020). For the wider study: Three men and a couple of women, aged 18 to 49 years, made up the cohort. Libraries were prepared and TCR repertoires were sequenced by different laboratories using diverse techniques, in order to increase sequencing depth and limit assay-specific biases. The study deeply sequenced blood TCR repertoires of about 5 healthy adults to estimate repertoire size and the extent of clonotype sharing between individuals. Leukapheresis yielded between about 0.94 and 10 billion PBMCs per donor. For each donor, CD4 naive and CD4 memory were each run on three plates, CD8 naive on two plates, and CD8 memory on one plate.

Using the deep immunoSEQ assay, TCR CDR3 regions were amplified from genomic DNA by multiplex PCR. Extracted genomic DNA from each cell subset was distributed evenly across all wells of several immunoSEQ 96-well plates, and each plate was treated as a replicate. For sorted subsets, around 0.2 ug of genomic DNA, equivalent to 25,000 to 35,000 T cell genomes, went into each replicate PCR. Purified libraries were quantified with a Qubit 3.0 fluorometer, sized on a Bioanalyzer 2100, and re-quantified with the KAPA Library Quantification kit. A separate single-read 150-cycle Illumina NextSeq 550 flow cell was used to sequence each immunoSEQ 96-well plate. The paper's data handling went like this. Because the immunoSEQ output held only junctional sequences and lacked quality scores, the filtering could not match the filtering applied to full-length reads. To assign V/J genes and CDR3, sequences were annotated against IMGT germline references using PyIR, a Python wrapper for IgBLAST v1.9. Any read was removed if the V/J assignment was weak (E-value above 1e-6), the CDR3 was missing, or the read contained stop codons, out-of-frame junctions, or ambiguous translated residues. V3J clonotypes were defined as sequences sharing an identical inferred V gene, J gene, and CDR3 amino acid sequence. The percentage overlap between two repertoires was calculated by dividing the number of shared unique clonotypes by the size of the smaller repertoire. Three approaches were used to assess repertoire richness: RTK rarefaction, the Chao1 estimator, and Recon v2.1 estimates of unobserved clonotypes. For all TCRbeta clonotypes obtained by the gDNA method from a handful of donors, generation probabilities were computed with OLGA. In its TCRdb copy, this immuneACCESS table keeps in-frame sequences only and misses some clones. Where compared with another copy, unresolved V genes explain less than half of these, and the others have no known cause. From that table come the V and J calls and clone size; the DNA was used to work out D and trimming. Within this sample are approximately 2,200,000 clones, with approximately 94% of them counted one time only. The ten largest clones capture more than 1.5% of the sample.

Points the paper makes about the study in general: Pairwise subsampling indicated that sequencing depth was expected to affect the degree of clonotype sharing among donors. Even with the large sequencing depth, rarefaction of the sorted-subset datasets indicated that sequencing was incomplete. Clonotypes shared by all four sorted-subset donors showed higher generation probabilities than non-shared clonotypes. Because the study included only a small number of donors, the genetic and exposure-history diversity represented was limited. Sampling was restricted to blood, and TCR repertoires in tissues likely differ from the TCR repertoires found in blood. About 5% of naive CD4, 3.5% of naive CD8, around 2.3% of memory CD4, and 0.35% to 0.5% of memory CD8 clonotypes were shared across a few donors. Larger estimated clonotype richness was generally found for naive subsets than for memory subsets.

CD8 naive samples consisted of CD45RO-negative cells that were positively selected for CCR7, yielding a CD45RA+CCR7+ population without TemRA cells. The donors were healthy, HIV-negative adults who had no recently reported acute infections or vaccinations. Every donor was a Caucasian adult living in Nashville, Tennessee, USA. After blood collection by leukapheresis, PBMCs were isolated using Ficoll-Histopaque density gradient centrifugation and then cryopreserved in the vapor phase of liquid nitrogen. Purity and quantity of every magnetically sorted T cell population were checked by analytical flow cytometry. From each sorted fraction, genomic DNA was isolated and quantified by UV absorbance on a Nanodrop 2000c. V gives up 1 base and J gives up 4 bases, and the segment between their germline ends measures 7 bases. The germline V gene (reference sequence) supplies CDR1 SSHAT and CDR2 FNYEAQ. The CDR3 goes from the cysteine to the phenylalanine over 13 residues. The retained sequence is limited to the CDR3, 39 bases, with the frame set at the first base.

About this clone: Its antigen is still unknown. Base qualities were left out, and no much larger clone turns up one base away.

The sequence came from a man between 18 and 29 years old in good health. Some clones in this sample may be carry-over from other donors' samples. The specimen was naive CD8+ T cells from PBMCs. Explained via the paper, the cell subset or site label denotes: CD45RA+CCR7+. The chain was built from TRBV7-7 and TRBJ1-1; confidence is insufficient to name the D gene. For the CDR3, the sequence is CASSLGVGTEAFF. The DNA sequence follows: TGTGCCAGCAGCTTAGGGGTGGGCACTGAAGCTTTCTTT.